This TCR beta chain was recorded in a study of T-cell reconstitution after alpha-beta-depleted transplantation in children. This clonotype has a count of ten or more. Compared with germline, one end of the junction differs, possibly owing to a read error. It was with unique molecular identifiers that the TCRbeta library was prepared. TCRdb analysed the PCR reads with MiXCR anew, one entry per CDR3 protein. The profile shows around 530,000 distinct CDR3 sequences, over 25% of them singletons. Germline CDR1 SGHRS, CDR2 YFSETQ. The CDR3 has 15 amino acids. The chain recombines TRBV5-1 with TRBJ2-3, with D maybe TRBD1 (5 bases). The source is a human donor who donated a stem cell graft to a child with aplastic anemia. Sequenced here: PBMCs from the stem cell graft donor, sampled from the stem cell graft. CDR3 protein: CASSLGQGSTDTQYF. CDR3 DNA: TGTGCCAGCAGCTTAGGGCAGGGAAGCACAGATACGCAGTATTTT.